There are a few counts of the clone carrying this T cell receptor (beta chain). Its antigen is not known. TCRdb re-called the reads with MiXCR, one entry per CDR3 protein. The sample consists of 140,000 to 150,000 distinct CDR3 sequences, about 31% of them appearing once. The sample comes from a study of T cell repertoires in cytomegalovirus infection. Overall study context: CMV epitopes that were recently identified and HLA-C-restricted were used alongside well-studied HLA-B-restricted ones. Public TCR beta signatures marked donors with CMV infection and the matching HLA.

Regarding the study as a whole: The study identified carriers of CMV plus the relevant HLA from cumulative public TCR beta family frequency. Predominance within the ex vivo response was attributable to HLA-C-restricted CMV-specific TCR beta clonotypes.

Specimen: CD8+ T cells from cultured PBMCs, collected from culture after CMV antigen stimulation. The clonotype was recovered from a human donor in good health (CMV status not recorded). Some clones in this sample may be carry-over from other donors' samples.

The CDR3 loop reads CASSFPLGGEYNEQFF. The DNA for the CDR3 is TGTGCCAGCAGCTTCCCTCTGGGCGGGGAGTACAATGAGCAGTTCTTC. J is TRBJ2-1 and V is TRBV7-9; D possibly corresponds to TRBD2 (6 bases). Germline loops: CDR1 SEHNR, CDR2 FQNEAQ (reference sequence). CDR3 length equals 16 residues. Trimming removed 3 bases from V and 4 bases from J, with 16 bases in between.